A single sample is the source of the 22 T cell receptor beta chains below, sequenced in a study of CD8+ T cells in alopecia areata. As the sequencing template, cDNA was produced by extracting RNA and reverse transcribing it. The data were produced by immunoSEQ multiplex PCR, yet TCRdb's version contains in-frame clones alone and is incomplete. The top ten hold around 6% of the sample, which has 120,000 or so clones, over 55% seen once. Treatment denoted: oral pan-JAK inhibitor, 5-10 mg twice daily. Sequenced material: CD4+ T cells sorted from blood, taken at week 4, from a patient treated with tofacitinib. The receptors here all came from a human donor with alopecia areata.

This sequence joins TRBV19 and TRBJ1-2; perhaps TRBD1 as D (5 bases). V was clipped by 2 bases and J by 8 bases, with 18 bases between them. Germline CDR1 LNHDA, CDR2 SQIVND (reference sequence). The CDR3 has 15 residues. In DNA, the CDR3 is TGTGCCAGTAGTATACAGTTAGAAGGGACGCGGGGCTACACCTTC. Its translation: CASSIQLEGTRGYTF.

The chain employs TRBV7-9 and TRBJ2-5, with 7 bases aligning to TRBD2. Germline V gene sequence: CDR1 SEHNR, CDR2 FQNEAQ (reference sequence). The CDR3 contains 15 residues. After removal of 3 bases from V and 1 base from J, the junction contained 5 bases not matched to a gene. CDR3 nucleotides: TGTGCCAGCAGCTTTCGAGCGGGGATCCAAGAGACCCAGTACTTC. This encodes CASSFRAGIQETQYF.

This CDR3 reads CASSPRWGYGYTF. DNA of the CDR3: TGTGCCAGCAGTCCTAGGTGGGGCTATGGCTACACCTTC. The rearrangement links TRBV27 to TRBJ1-2; D is undetermined. CDR1 is MNHEY and CDR2 is SMNVEV in the germline V gene (reference sequence). This CDR3 spans 13 amino acids. Between the trimmed V and J ends, which lost 5 bases and 4 bases, there was a span of 11 bases.

This clone was counted a few times. The V gene is TRBV6-5, the J gene TRBJ2-1; maybe TRBD2 (6 bases). The V end lost 4 bases, the J end lost 9 bases, and 13 bases lay between the germline ends. The CDR3 extends over 13 amino acids. CDR1 MNHEY and CDR2 SVGAGI come from the germline V gene. The CDR3 loop reads CASSFNVEGEQFF. CDR3 in DNA: TGTGCCAGCAGTTTCAATGTGGAGGGTGAGCAGTTCTTC.

This clone was seen more than once but under ten times. This chain links TRBV4-3 with TRBJ2-7, with a possible D match to TRBD2 (5 bases). CDR1 is LGHNA and CDR2 is YSLEER in the germline V gene. This CDR3 contains 16 residues. V was trimmed by 0 bases and J by 4 bases, leaving 16 bases between them. The CDR3: CASSQDASRNMYEQYF. CDR3 in DNA: TGCGCCAGCAGCCAAGATGCTAGCCGGAATATGTACGAGCAGTACTTC.

This chain uses TRBV4-1 with TRBJ1-2; 7 nucleotides align to TRBD1. V shed 2 bases, J shed 5 bases, and the junction held 2 bases outside the gene matches. From germline, CDR1 is MGHRA and CDR2 YSYEKL. The CDR3 length is 13 residues. The CDR3 spells CASSQLQGYGYTF. The DNA of the CDR3 is TGCGCCAGCAGCCAACTACAGGGGTATGGCTACACCTTC.

This chain connects TRBV29-1 to TRBJ2-7; 9 bases fit TRBD1. The V and J ends lost 7 bases and 1 base, in that order; junction bases with no gene match: 8. Germline values: CDR1 SQVTM, CDR2 ANQGSEA. This CDR3 region has 14 residues. CDR3 sequence reads: CSGGTGISSYEQYF. DNA of the CDR3: TGCAGCGGGGGGACAGGGATTTCGTCCTACGAGCAGTACTTC.

The rearrangement links TRBV10-2 to TRBJ2-5, with 11 bases fitting TRBD2. Germline V gives CDR1 WSHSY, CDR2 SAAADI. This CDR3 comprises 15 residues. V lost 6 bases and J lost 9; bases outside the gene matches: 12. CDR3: CASRIAGGPLGAQYF. The CDR3 bases are TGCGCCAGCAGAATAGCGGGAGGGCCCTTGGGGGCCCAGTACTTC.

With regard to this clone: The sample has other DNA sequences that encode this CDR3 too. The chain has TRBV7-2 and TRBJ1-2; no reliable D call. CDR1 SGHTA and CDR2 FQGNSA come from the germline V gene. Trimming pared 5 bases from V and 6 bases from J, leaving 13 bases between. The CDR3 consists of 13 residues. Written as DNA, the CDR3 is TGTGCCAGCAGCCCTCGAGAGGTAGATGGCTACACCTTC. As protein: CASSPREVDGYTF.

The chain links TRBV9 to TRBJ2-7; no clear D gene. The CDR3 spans 15 residues. Trimming removed 0 bases at V and 2 bases at J, with 12 bases between. Per germline, CDR1 SGDLS and CDR2 YYNGEE. The CDR3 DNA sequence: TGTGCCAGCAGCGTAGGATCCACTACAACCTACGAGCAGTACTTC. Protein sequence: CASSVGSTTTYEQYF.

In its sample, this clone was seen once. This chain links TRBV29-1 with TRBJ2-1; the D is unclear. This CDR3 region has 9 residues. Germline CDR1 is SQVTM and CDR2 is ANQGSEA. V was trimmed by 7 bases and J by 8 bases, leaving 6 bases between them. The CDR3 loop reads CSGRDEQFF. In DNA form, the CDR3 reads TGCAGCGGGCGTGATGAGCAGTTCTTC.

Worth noting for this clone: The sample holds other DNA sequences that translate to the same CDR3. This chain uses TRBV29-1 with TRBJ1-2; D possibly corresponds to TRBD1 (5 bases). Germline loops: CDR1 SQVTM, CDR2 ANQGSEA. V gave up 6 bases and J gave up 4 bases, with 6 bases separating them. This CDR3 has 10 residues. CDR3 coding DNA: TGCAGCGTCACAGGCTATGGCTACACCTTC. It translates to CSVTGYGYTF.

The sample holds one count of this clone. The V and J genes are TRBV5-1 and TRBJ2-7, with D possibly being TRBD2 (5 bases). This CDR3 contains 13 residues. Germline CDR1 reads SGHRS; CDR2 reads YFSETQ. V shed 2 bases and J shed 7 bases, with 13 bases lying between them. The CDR3 is CASSFEEGGEQYF. DNA of the CDR3: TGCGCCAGCAGCTTTGAAGAGGGTGGTGAGCAGTACTTC.

The V and J genes are TRBV13 and TRBJ2-7; D not certain. CDR1 is PRHDT, CDR2 FYEKMQ, per germline (reference sequence). The CDR3 totals 12 residues. V lost 5 bases to trimming and J lost 7 bases, with 12 bases between them. The CDR3 is CASSHQVSEQYF. The CDR3, as DNA: TGTGCCAGCAGCCATCAGGTTTCAGAGCAGTACTTC.

The chain employs TRBV7-2 and TRBJ2-5; D is unresolved. The ends were cut back, 5 bases at V and 3 bases at J, with 10 bases in the middle. Germline V gene lookup returns CDR1 SGHTA and CDR2 FQGNSA. CDR3 length: 13 amino acids. The CDR3 protein is CASSAEVEETQYF. The DNA for the CDR3 is TGTGCCAGCAGCGCAGAGGTCGAAGAGACCCAGTACTTC.

This rearrangement joins TRBV29-1 to TRBJ2-7, with 9 positions matching TRBD1. Trimming took 3 bases from V and 5 from J; bases not matched to a gene: 5. This CDR3 is 13 amino acids long. The germline V gene encodes CDR1 SQVTM and CDR2 ANQGSEA. In DNA, the CDR3 is TGCAGCGTTGACCTGGGACAGGGCGACGAGCAGTACTTC. Translated, it gives CSVDLGQGDEQYF.

The chain recombines TRBV4-1 with TRBJ2-1; D is unresolved. The CDR3 loop spans 13 amino acids. The V end was cut by 1 base, the J end by 3 bases, with 4 bases between. Germline CDR1 and CDR2: MGHRA and YSYEKL. The chain's CDR3 is CASSQVGYNEQFF. Here the CDR3 DNA reads TGCGCCAGCAGCCAAGTCGGCTACAATGAGCAGTTCTTC.

This clone has just a few counts. The V call is TRBV29-1, the J call TRBJ1-5, with a possible D match to TRBD1 (5 bases). The V gene lost 4 bases and the J gene lost 7 bases, with 11 bases spanning the gap. Germline-derived CDR1 and CDR2 are SQVTM and ANQGSEA. The CDR3 totals 12 residues. CDR3 sequence: CSVGEGRQPQHF. The CDR3 DNA reads TGCAGCGTTGGTGAGGGGAGGCAGCCCCAGCATTTT.

This clone was detected only once. The V call is TRBV29-1, the J call TRBJ2-5; possibly TRBD2 for D (5 bases). The CDR3 is 15 amino acids. Germline values: CDR1 SQVTM, CDR2 ANQGSEA. Trimming stripped 7 bases from V and 3 bases from J, with 21 bases between. CDR3 residues: CSATDCPAPKETQYF. DNA of the CDR3: TGCAGCGCTACGGACTGCCCGGCTCCCAAAGAGACCCAGTACTTC.

Only a few counts were recorded for this clone. The J gene is TRBJ1-4, the V gene TRBV6-6, with D maybe TRBD1 (6 bases). The CDR3 sequence is 15 residues long. V was clipped by 6 bases and J by 8 bases, with 19 bases between them. CDR1 is MNHNY and CDR2 is SVGAGI in the germline V gene (reference sequence). The CDR3 sequence: CASRVTGQGNEKLFF. The CDR3 DNA follows: TGTGCCAGCAGAGTTACGGGGCAGGGGAACGAAAAACTGTTTTTT.

This clone has just a few counts. The chain recombines TRBV5-1 with TRBJ1-6; a possible D gene is TRBD1 (5 bases). CDR3 length equals 14 residues. Trimming removed 4 bases from V and 10 bases from J, with 15 bases in between. Germline V CDR1 and CDR2: SGHRS, YFSETQ. This chain's CDR3 is CASSPAGGESPLHF. The CDR3 DNA sequence: TGCGCCAGCAGCCCGGCTGGGGGTGAGTCACCCCTCCACTTT.

The chain employs TRBV7-2 and TRBJ1-2; no definite D call. Trimming shortened V by 3 bases and J by 4 bases, and 12 bases separated the two germline ends. The CDR3 sequence is 14 residues long. CDR1 is SGHTA, CDR2 FQGNSA, per germline. The CDR3 DNA is TGTGCCAGCAGCTTGAGAGAGCCAACCTATGGCTACACCTTC. Protein product: CASSLREPTYGYTF.